These T cell receptor beta chains were read from a single sample in a study of shared clonotypes between healthy human individuals. Only in-frame clones appear in the TCRdb table, and some are missing; sequencing was by immunoSEQ multiplex PCR. The table includes over 2 million clones, 90% to 95% detected once. The specimen was naive CD4+ T cells sorted from blood. The receptors stem from a man between 18 and 29 years old in good health. Both conserved end residues are part of each CDR3. Fields, in order: J gene, V gene, clone size, CDR3 length, D gene, CDR3 DNA, CDR3 protein. A D gene is named only where the DNA matches it firmly. Clone size is given for some rows only: seen once, a few or many times, or a class if the clone is expanded.

J gene: TRBJ2-7; V gene: TRBV29-1; clone size: -; CDR3 length: 14; D gene: -; CDR3 DNA: TGCAGCGTTGGGGTTTCGGGGGGCAACTACGAGCAGTACTTC; CDR3 protein: CSVGVSGGNYEQYF
J gene: TRBJ1-3; V gene: TRBV11-2; clone size: -; CDR3 length: 15; D gene: -; CDR3 DNA: TGTGCCAGCAGCGCGGGACGTTCCTCTGGAAACACCATATATTTT; CDR3 protein: CASSAGRSSGNTIYF
J gene: TRBJ1-1; V gene: TRBV5-1; clone size: -; CDR3 length: 13; D gene: -; CDR3 DNA: TGCGCCAGCAGCGCTGACCCGGACACTGAAGCTTTCTTT; CDR3 protein: CASSADPDTEAFF
J gene: TRBJ1-2; V gene: TRBV13; clone size: -; CDR3 length: 15; D gene: TRBD1; CDR3 DNA: TGTGCCAGCAGCACCCGGGACAGGGTTTTGGTTGGCTACACCTTC; CDR3 protein: CASSTRDRVLVGYTF
J gene: TRBJ2-7; V gene: TRBV6-1; clone size: -; CDR3 length: 13; D gene: -; CDR3 DNA: TGTGCCAGCAGGAGGACAGAACCCTACGAGCAGTACTTC; CDR3 protein: CASRRTEPYEQYF
J gene: TRBJ1-2; V gene: TRBV27; clone size: -; CDR3 length: 13; D gene: TRBD1; CDR3 DNA: TGTGCCAGCAGTTTCCGCCAGGGGGACGGCTACACCTTC; CDR3 protein: CASSFRQGDGYTF
J gene: TRBJ1-1; V gene: TRBV2; clone size: -; CDR3 length: 14; D gene: TRBD1; CDR3 DNA: TGTGCCAGCAGGGAGACAGGGGGCTACACTGAAGCTTTCTTT; CDR3 protein: CASRETGGYTEAFF
J gene: TRBJ2-7; V gene: TRBV6-1; clone size: -; CDR3 length: 11; D gene: -; CDR3 DNA: TGTGCCAGCAGTGAAGGTACGGAGCAGTACTTC; CDR3 protein: CASSEGTEQYF
J gene: TRBJ2-7; V gene: TRBV28; clone size: -; CDR3 length: 11; D gene: TRBD1; CDR3 DNA: TGTGCCAGCAGTTCGACAGGGTATCAGTACTTC; CDR3 protein: CASSSTGYQYF
J gene: TRBJ1-5; V gene: TRBV6-1; clone size: -; CDR3 length: 12; D gene: -; CDR3 DNA: TGTGCCAGCAGTGTAGGGGTTCAGCCCCAGCATTTT; CDR3 protein: CASSVGVQPQHF
J gene: TRBJ2-1; V gene: TRBV11-3; clone size: -; CDR3 length: 14; D gene: -; CDR3 DNA: TGTGCCAGCAGCGGGGTTAGCTCCTACAATGAGCAGTTCTTC; CDR3 protein: CASSGVSSYNEQFF
J gene: TRBJ2-7; V gene: TRBV7-9; clone size: -; CDR3 length: 12; D gene: -; CDR3 DNA: TGTGCCAGCAGCTTAAATTGGGACGAGCAGTACTTC; CDR3 protein: CASSLNWDEQYF
J gene: TRBJ1-5; V gene: TRBV28; clone size: -; CDR3 length: 13; D gene: TRBD1; CDR3 DNA: TGTGCCAGCAGTTGGACAGGGCCAAAGCCCCAGCATTTT; CDR3 protein: CASSWTGPKPQHF
J gene: TRBJ2-2; V gene: TRBV5-4; clone size: -; CDR3 length: 15; D gene: -; CDR3 DNA: TGTGCCAGCAGCCAGATATCGCGGGGACCCGGGGAGCTGTTTTTT; CDR3 protein: CASSQISRGPGELFF
J gene: TRBJ1-1; V gene: TRBV29-1; clone size: -; CDR3 length: 14; D gene: -; CDR3 DNA: TGCAGCGTTCCCCACCCCGGGGCCTACACTGAAGCTTTCTTT; CDR3 protein: CSVPHPGAYTEAFF
J gene: TRBJ1-5; V gene: TRBV30; clone size: -; CDR3 length: 13; D gene: -; CDR3 DNA: TGTGCCGCCTCCCCCTTGGGGGGCCAGCCCCAGCATTTT; CDR3 protein: CAASPLGGQPQHF
J gene: TRBJ2-7; V gene: TRBV11-2; clone size: once; CDR3 length: 11; D gene: -; CDR3 DNA: TGTGCCAGCAGCCCGGAGAACGAGCAGTACTTC; CDR3 protein: CASSPENEQYF
J gene: TRBJ2-7; V gene: TRBV2; clone size: -; CDR3 length: 17; D gene: TRBD2; CDR3 DNA: TGTGCCAGCAGCCCGACTAGCGGGGGGACCAGCTCCTACGAGCAGTACTTC; CDR3 protein: CASSPTSGGTSSYEQYF
J gene: TRBJ1-6; V gene: TRBV4-2; clone size: -; CDR3 length: 18; D gene: -; CDR3 DNA: TGTGCCAGCAGCCAAGATCCAACCACCGGGAGCTATAATTCACCCCTCCACTTT; CDR3 protein: CASSQDPTTGSYNSPLHF
J gene: TRBJ1-1; V gene: TRBV11-2; clone size: -; CDR3 length: 12; D gene: -; CDR3 DNA: TGTGCCAGCAGCCCCGGGAGGGAGGAAGCTTTCTTT; CDR3 protein: CASSPGREEAFF
J gene: TRBJ1-3; V gene: TRBV30; clone size: once; CDR3 length: 14; D gene: TRBD1; CDR3 DNA: TGTGCCTCCGCGGGACAGGGATCTGGAAACACCATATATTTT; CDR3 protein: CASAGQGSGNTIYF
J gene: TRBJ2-1; V gene: TRBV30; clone size: few; CDR3 length: 15; D gene: TRBD2; CDR3 DNA: TGTGCCTGGAGTGTACTAGCGAATACCTACAATGAGCAGTTCTTC; CDR3 protein: CAWSVLANTYNEQFF
J gene: TRBJ2-2; V gene: TRBV11-2; clone size: few; CDR3 length: 16; D gene: TRBD1; CDR3 DNA: TGTGCCAGCAGCCCTCCCGGGACAGGGGGCACCGGGGAGCTGTTTTTT; CDR3 protein: CASSPPGTGGTGELFF
J gene: TRBJ2-7; V gene: TRBV7-8; clone size: -; CDR3 length: 15; D gene: -; CDR3 DNA: TGTGCCAGCAGCTTCCGGGGCGGTCGGTCCTACGAGCAGTACTTC; CDR3 protein: CASSFRGGRSYEQYF
J gene: TRBJ2-2; V gene: TRBV28; clone size: -; CDR3 length: 15; D gene: TRBD1; CDR3 DNA: TGTGCCAGCAGTTTAGGGACAGTGGAAGCCGGGGAGCTGTTTTTT; CDR3 protein: CASSLGTVEAGELFF
J gene: TRBJ1-2; V gene: TRBV20-1; clone size: -; CDR3 length: 11; D gene: -; CDR3 DNA: TGCAGTGCCGAGCCTGGTAGTGGCTACACCTTC; CDR3 protein: CSAEPGSGYTF
J gene: TRBJ1-5; V gene: TRBV5-6; clone size: -; CDR3 length: 17; D gene: TRBD1; CDR3 DNA: TGTGCCAGCAGCTCGCTTGCCGGGACAGGGGGCAATCAGCCCCAGCATTTT; CDR3 protein: CASSSLAGTGGNQPQHF
J gene: TRBJ2-2; V gene: TRBV28; clone size: -; CDR3 length: 14; D gene: -; CDR3 DNA: TGTGCCACTACGCTCCACAGGGACACCGGGGAGCTGTTTTTT; CDR3 protein: CATTLHRDTGELFF
J gene: TRBJ2-7; V gene: TRBV6-5; clone size: few; CDR3 length: 14; D gene: -; CDR3 DNA: TGTGCCAGCAGTCGACAGGGACTCTCCTACGAGCAGTACTTC; CDR3 protein: CASSRQGLSYEQYF
J gene: TRBJ1-1; V gene: TRBV29-1; clone size: -; CDR3 length: 13; D gene: -; CDR3 DNA: TGCAGCGTTGAAAAGGGGAGGGGCACTGAAGCTTTCTTT; CDR3 protein: CSVEKGRGTEAFF
J gene: TRBJ1-1; V gene: TRBV6-5; clone size: -; CDR3 length: 13; D gene: -; CDR3 DNA: TGTGCCAGCAGCCAGGGATGGGGCACTGAAGCTTTCTTT; CDR3 protein: CASSQGWGTEAFF
J gene: TRBJ1-2; V gene: TRBV5-1; clone size: -; CDR3 length: 15; D gene: -; CDR3 DNA: TGCGCCAGCAGCTTGTTCAGGGGAGATGACTATGGCTACACCTTC; CDR3 protein: CASSLFRGDDYGYTF
J gene: TRBJ1-5; V gene: TRBV30; clone size: few; CDR3 length: 12; D gene: -; CDR3 DNA: TGTGCCTGGAGCGTGGGGAGTCAGCCCCAGCATTTT; CDR3 protein: CAWSVGSQPQHF
J gene: TRBJ2-7; V gene: TRBV2; clone size: -; CDR3 length: 14; D gene: TRBD2; CDR3 DNA: TGTGCCAGCAGCGTAGCGGGAGGGCCCTACGAGCAGTACTTC; CDR3 protein: CASSVAGGPYEQYF
J gene: TRBJ2-7; V gene: TRBV5-1; clone size: -; CDR3 length: 13; D gene: TRBD1; CDR3 DNA: TGCGCCAGCAGGCCGGGACAGGGGTTCGAGCAGTACTTC; CDR3 protein: CASRPGQGFEQYF
J gene: TRBJ1-5; V gene: TRBV10-3; clone size: once; CDR3 length: 16; D gene: -; CDR3 DNA: TGTGCCATCAGTGAGGGGCAGGGTTGGTTCAATCAGCCCCAGCATTTT; CDR3 protein: CAISEGQGWFNQPQHF
J gene: TRBJ1-1; V gene: TRBV28; clone size: -; CDR3 length: 16; D gene: -; CDR3 DNA: TGTGCCAGCAGTTTGGGGGGGGCGCCGCCTATCACTGAAGCTTTCTTT; CDR3 protein: CASSLGGAPPITEAFF
J gene: TRBJ1-1; V gene: TRBV20-1; clone size: -; CDR3 length: 11; D gene: -; CDR3 DNA: TGCAGTGCTAGAGATGAAGGGGAAGCTTTCTTT; CDR3 protein: CSARDEGEAFF
J gene: TRBJ2-2; V gene: TRBV10-3; clone size: -; CDR3 length: 13; D gene: -; CDR3 DNA: TGTGCCATCAGTGCTGGGAACACCGGGGAGCTGTTTTTT; CDR3 protein: CAISAGNTGELFF